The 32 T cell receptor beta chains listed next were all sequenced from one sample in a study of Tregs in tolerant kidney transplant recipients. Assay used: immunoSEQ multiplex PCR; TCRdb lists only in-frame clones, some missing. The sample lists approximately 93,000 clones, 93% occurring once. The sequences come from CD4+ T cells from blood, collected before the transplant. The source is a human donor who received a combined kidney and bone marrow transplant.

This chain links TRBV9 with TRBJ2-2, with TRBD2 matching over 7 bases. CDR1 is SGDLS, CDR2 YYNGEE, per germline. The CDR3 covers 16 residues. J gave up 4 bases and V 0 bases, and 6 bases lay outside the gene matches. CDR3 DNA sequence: TGTGCCAGCAGCGTAGCGGTGGGAGGGCCCACCGGGGAGCTGTTTTTT. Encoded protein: CASSVAVGGPTGELFF.

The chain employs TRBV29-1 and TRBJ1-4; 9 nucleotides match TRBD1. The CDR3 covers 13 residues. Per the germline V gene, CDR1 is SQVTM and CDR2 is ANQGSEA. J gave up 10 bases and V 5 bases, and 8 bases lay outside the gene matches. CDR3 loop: CSVLMGQGGKLFF. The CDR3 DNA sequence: TGCAGCGTTCTGATGGGACAGGGTGGAAAACTGTTTTTT.

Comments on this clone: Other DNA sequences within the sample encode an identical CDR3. In DNA form, the CDR3 reads TGTGCCAGCAGTTACTCACCAGGGGTTTATTCACCCCTCCACTTT. Protein sequence: CASSYSPGVYSPLHF. The V and J genes are TRBV6-6 and TRBJ1-6; a weak D match, TRBD1 (6 bases). Germline V gives CDR1 MNHNY, CDR2 SVGAGI (reference sequence). Between the trimmed V and J ends, which lost 0 bases and 8 bases, there was a span of 11 bases. This CDR3 spans 15 amino acids.

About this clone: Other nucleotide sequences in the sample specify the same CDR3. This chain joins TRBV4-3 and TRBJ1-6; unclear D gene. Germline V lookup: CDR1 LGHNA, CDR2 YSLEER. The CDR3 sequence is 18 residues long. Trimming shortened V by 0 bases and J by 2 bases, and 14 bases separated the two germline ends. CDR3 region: CASSQDGGSGTYNSPLHF. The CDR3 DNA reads TGCGCCAGCAGCCAAGATGGAGGCAGCGGTACCTATAATTCACCCCTCCACTTT.

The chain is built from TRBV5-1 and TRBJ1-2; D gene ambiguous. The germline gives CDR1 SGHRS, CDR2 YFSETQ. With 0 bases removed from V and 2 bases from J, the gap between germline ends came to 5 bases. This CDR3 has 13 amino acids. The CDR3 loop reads CASSLDRNYGYTF. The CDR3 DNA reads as TGCGCCAGCAGCTTGGATAGAAACTATGGCTACACCTTC.

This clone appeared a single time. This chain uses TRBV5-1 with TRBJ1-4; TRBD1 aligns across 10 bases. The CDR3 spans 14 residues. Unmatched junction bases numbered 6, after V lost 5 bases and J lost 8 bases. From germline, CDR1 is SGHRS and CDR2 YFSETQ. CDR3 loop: CASRLGTGAEKLFF. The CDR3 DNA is TGCGCCAGCAGGCTGGGGACAGGGGCCGAAAAACTGTTTTTT.

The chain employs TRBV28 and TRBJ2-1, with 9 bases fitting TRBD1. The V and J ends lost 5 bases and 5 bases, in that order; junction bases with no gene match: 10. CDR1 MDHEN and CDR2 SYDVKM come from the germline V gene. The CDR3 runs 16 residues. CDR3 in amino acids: CASSPNRDRVDNEQFF. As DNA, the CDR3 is TGTGCCAGCAGTCCCAACCGGGACAGGGTCGACAATGAGCAGTTCTTC.

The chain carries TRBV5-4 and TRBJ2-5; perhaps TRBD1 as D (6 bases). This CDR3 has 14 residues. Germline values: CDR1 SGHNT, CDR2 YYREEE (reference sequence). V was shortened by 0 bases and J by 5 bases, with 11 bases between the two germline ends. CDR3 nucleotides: TGTGCCAGCAGCTTGGGGGGGCTCGGGGAGACCCAGTACTTC. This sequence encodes CASSLGGLGETQYF.

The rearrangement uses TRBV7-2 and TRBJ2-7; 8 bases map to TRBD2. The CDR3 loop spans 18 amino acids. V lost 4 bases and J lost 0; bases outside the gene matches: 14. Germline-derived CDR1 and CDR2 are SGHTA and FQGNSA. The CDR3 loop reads CASSYRLAGRVGSYEQYF. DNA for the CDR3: TGTGCCAGCAGCTACCGCTTAGCGGGAAGGGTAGGCTCCTACGAGCAGTACTTC.

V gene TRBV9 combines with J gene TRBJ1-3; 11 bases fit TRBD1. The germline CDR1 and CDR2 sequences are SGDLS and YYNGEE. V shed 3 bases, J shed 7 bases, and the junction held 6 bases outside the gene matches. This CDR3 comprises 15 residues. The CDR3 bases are TGTGCCAGCAGCGCAACAGGACAGGGGGCTAACACCATATATTTT. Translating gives CASSATGQGANTIYF.

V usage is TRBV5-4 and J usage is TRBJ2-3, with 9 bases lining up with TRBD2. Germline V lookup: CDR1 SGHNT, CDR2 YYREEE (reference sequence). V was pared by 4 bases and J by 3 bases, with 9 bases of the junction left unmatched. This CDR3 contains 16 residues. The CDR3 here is CASSTPRAGGTDTQYF. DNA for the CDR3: TGTGCCAGCAGCACCCCCCGGGCGGGGGGGACAGATACGCAGTATTTT.

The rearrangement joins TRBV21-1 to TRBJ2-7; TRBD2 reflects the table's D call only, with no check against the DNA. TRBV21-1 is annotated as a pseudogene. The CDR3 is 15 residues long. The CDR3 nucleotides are TGTGCCAGCAGCAATTCCCCGCCGGCCGGGAACGAGCAGTACTTC. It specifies CASSNSPPAGNEQYF.

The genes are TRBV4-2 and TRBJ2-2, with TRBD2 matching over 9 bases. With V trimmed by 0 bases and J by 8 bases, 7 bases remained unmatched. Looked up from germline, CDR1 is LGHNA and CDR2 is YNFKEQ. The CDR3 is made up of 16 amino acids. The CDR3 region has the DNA TGTGCCAGCAGCCAAGAGAGGCGGGGGGGTTCAGGGGAGCTGTTTTTT. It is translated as CASSQERRGGSGELFF.

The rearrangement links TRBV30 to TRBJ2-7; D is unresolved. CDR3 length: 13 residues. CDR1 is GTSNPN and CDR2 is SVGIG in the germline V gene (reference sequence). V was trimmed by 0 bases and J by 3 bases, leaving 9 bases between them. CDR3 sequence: CAWSVNSHYEQYF. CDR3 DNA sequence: TGTGCCTGGAGTGTTAACAGCCACTACGAGCAGTACTTC.

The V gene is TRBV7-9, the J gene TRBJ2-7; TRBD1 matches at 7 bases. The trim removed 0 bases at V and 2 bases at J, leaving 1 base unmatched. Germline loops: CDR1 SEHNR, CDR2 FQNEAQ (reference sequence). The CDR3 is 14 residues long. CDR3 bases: TGTGCCAGCAGCTTAGCAGGGGGCCCCTACGAGCAGTACTTC. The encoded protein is CASSLAGGPYEQYF.

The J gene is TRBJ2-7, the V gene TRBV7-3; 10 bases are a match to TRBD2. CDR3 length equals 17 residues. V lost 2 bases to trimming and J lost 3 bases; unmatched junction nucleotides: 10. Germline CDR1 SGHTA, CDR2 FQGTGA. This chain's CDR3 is CASSLRPRGTSVYEQYF. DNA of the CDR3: TGTGCCAGCAGCTTACGTCCCCGTGGGACTAGCGTCTACGAGCAGTACTTC.

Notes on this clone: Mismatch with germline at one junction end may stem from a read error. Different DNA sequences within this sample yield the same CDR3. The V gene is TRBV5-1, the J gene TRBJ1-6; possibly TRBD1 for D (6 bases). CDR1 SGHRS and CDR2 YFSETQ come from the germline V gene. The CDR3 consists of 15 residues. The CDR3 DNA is TGCGCCAGCAGCTTGGAGGGACAATATAATTCCCCCCTCCACTTT. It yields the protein CASSLEGQYNSPLHF.

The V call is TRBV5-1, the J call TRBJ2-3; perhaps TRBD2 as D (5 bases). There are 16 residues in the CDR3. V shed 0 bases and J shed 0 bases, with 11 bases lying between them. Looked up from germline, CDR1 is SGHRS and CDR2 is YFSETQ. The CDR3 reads CASSLVAAESTDTQYF. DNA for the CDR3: TGCGCCAGCAGCTTGGTGGCAGCGGAAAGCACAGATACGCAGTATTTT.

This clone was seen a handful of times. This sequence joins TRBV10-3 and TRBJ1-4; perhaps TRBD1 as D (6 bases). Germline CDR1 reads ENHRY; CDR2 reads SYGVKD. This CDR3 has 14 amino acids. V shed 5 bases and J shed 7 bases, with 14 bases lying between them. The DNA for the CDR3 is TGTGCCATCAGTATTACAGGGAGGGGTGAAAAACTGTTTTTT. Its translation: CAISITGRGEKLFF.

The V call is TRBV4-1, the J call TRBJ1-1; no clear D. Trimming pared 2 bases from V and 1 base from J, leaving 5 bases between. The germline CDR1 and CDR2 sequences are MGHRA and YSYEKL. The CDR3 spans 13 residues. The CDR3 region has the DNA TGCGCCAGCAGCCAACTCAGGAACACTGAAGCTTTCTTT. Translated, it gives CASSQLRNTEAFF.

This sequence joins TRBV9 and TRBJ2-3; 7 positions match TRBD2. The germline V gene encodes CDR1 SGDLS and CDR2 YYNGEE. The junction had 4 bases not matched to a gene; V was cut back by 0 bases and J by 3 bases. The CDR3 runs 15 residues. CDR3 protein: CASSVVGGSTDTQYF. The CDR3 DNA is TGTGCCAGCAGCGTAGTCGGGGGGTCTACAGATACGCAGTATTTT.

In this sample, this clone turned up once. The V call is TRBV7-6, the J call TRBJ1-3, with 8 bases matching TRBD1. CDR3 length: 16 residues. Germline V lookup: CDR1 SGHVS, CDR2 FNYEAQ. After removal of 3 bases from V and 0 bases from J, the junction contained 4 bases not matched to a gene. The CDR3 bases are TGTGCCAGCAGCTTGGGACAGGTCCTCTCTGGAAACACCATATATTTT. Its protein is CASSLGQVLSGNTIYF.

The CDR3 region has the DNA TGTGCCAGCAGTCGGCTAGCGGGAGGTTTTTATGAGCAGTTCTTC. This sequence encodes CASSRLAGGFYEQFF. The chain recombines TRBV7-9 with TRBJ2-1; TRBD2 agrees at 11 bases. Germline CDR1 SEHNR, CDR2 FQNEAQ (reference sequence). The J segment lost 8 bases and the V segment lost 6 bases, leaving 9 bases of the junction unmatched. There are 15 residues in the CDR3.

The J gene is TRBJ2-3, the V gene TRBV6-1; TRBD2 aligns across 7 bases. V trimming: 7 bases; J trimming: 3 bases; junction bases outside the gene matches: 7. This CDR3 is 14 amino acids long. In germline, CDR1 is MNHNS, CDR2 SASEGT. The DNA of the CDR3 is TGTGCCAGCATCCGGACTAGTTGGACAGATACGCAGTATTTT. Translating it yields CASIRTSWTDTQYF.

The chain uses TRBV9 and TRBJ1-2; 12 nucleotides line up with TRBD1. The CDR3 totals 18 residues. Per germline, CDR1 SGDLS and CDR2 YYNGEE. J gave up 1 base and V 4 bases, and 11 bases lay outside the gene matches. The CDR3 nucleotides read TGTGCCAGCAGCAAACGACTGGGACAGGGGGCAGATAACTATGGCTACACCTTC. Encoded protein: CASSKRLGQGADNYGYTF. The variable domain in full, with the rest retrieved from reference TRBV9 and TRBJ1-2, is DSGVTQTPKHLITATGQRVTLRCSPRSGDLSVYWYQQSLDQGLQFLIQYYNGEERAKGNILERFSAQQFPDLHSELNLSSLELGDSALYFCASSKRLGQGADNYGYTFGSGTRLTVV.

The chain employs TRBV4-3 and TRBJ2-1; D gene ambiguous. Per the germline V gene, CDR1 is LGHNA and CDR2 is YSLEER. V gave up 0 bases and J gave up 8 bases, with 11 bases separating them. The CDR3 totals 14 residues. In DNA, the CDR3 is TGCGCCAGCAGCCAAGAACGTTCGCTAGATGAGCAGTTCTTC. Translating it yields CASSQERSLDEQFF.

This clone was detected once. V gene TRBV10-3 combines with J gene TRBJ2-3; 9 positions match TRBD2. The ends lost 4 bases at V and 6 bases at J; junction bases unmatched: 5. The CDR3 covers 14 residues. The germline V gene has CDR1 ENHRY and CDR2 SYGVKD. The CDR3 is CAISAAGGWDTQYF. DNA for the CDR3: TGTGCCATCAGTGCGGCGGGAGGGTGGGATACGCAGTATTTT.

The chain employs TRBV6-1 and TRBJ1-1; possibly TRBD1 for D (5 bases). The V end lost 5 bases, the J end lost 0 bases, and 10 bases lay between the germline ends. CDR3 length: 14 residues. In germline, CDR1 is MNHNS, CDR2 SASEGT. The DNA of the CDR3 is TGTGCCAGCAGTCACAGGAGTATGAACACTGAAGCTTTCTTT. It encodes CASSHRSMNTEAFF.

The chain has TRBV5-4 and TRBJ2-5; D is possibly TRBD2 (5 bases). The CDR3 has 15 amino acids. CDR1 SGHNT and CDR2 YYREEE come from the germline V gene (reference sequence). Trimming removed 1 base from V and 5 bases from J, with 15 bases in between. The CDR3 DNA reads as TGTGCCAGCAGCTTGAGGCGAGAAGGCGGGGAGACCCAGTACTTC. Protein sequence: CASSLRREGGETQYF.

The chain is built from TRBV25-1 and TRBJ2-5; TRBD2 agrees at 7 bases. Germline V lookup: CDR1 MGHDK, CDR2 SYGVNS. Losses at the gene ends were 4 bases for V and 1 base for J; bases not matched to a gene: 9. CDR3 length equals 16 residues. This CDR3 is CASSGTYTSVQETQYF. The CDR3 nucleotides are TGTGCCAGCAGTGGTACATATACTAGCGTCCAAGAGACCCAGTACTTC. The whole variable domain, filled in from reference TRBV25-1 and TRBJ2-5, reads EADIYQTPRYLVIGTGKKITLECSQTMGHDKMYWYQQDPGMELHLIHYSYGVNSTEKGDLSSESTVSRIRTEHFPLTLESARPSHTSQYLCASSGTYTSVQETQYFGPGTRLLVL.

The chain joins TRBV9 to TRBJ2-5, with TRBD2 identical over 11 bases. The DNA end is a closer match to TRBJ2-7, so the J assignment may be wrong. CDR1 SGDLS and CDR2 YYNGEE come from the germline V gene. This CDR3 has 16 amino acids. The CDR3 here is CASSATLAGGSYEQYF. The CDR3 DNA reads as TGTGCCAGCAGCGCGACTCTAGCGGGAGGCTCCTACGAGCAGTACTTC.

This chain's CDR3 is CASSLDVGSGGTGELFF. Here the CDR3 DNA reads TGTGCCAGCAGCTTAGACGTGGGGTCAGGGGGCACCGGGGAGCTGTTTTTT. The V and J genes are TRBV7-2 and TRBJ2-2, with 7 positions matching TRBD1. V gave up 1 base and J gave up 4 bases; unmatched junction bases: 9. Germline V gene lookup returns CDR1 SGHTA and CDR2 FQGNSA. The CDR3 spans 17 residues.